Listed below are T cell receptor beta chains from one sample, sequenced in a study of technical replicates of blood from a few donors. Sequencing used immunoSEQ multiplex PCR; TCRdb keeps in-frame clones, though not all of them. The repertoire holds about 53,000 clones, about 86% seen once, with less than 6.5% in the top ten. Input material: PBMCs. The receptors were gathered from a human donor in good health. Some clones in this sample may be carry-over from other donors' samples. The CDR3 runs from the conserved cysteine through the conserved F or W.

TRBJ1-6	TRBV2	CASSGDRGGSPLHF
TRBJ1-6	TRBV7-9	CASSFFRDRPYNSPLHF
TRBJ2-7	TRBV28	CASSLPISYYEQYF
TRBJ2-2	TRBV9	CASSVAGGGTGELFF
TRBJ2-2	TRBV4-3	CASSQDYKPWGGTGELFF
TRBJ1-6	TRBV9	CASSVGQPNSPLHF
TRBJ2-1	TRBV6-4	CASRPSGRGNEQFF
TRBJ2-2	TRBV7-2	CASSLGVAGGPSGELFF
TRBJ2-7	TRBV6-1	CASSERLAAPYEQYF
TRBJ2-7	TRBV7-8	CASSPSNEQYF
TRBJ1-5	TRBV6-1	CASSAAGRPQHF
TRBJ2-1	TRBV6-5	CASSGSGRNNEQFF
TRBJ2-7	TRBV19	CASSFRLGGLEQYF
TRBJ2-7	TRBV6-1	CASSAMGTDKEQYF
TRBJ2-7	TRBV27	CASSTGAHYEQYF
TRBJ1-1	TRBV6-5	CASTPGQVKTEAFF
TRBJ2-3	TRBV6-5	CASTIPSTDTQYF
TRBJ2-2	TRBV9	CASSPRQGVVGELFF
TRBJ1-2	TRBV18	CASSPTGYTGYTF
TRBJ1-4	TRBV27	CASPTVHRQGPNEKLFF
TRBJ1-1	TRBV7-2	CASKRQSWNTEAFF
TRBJ2-2	TRBV15	CATRLAANTGELFF
TRBJ1-1	TRBV5-1	CASSVGGPNTEAFF
TRBJ2-5	TRBV21-1	CASNRDSSETQYF
TRBJ1-4	TRBV27	CASSLTGFVHEKLFF
TRBJ2-7	TRBV27	CASSLSGRAYEQYF
TRBJ1-2	TRBV7-9	CASSPIEGALSYGYTF